This section outlines one TCR beta chain sequence together with its context. The data were obtained in a study of shared clonotypes between healthy human individuals. Generated by immunoSEQ multiplex PCR, the TCRdb table keeps only in-frame clones and is missing some. Of 2 million to 2.5 million clones listed, about 90% were seen once; the top ten hold approximately 0.41%. Trimming at V came to 5 bases and at J to 5 bases, leaving 10 bases not matched to a gene. The CDR3 covers 16 residues. Germline lookup yields CDR1 MDHEN and CDR2 SYDVKM. This TCR was sampled from a man aged 18-30 years in good health. Some clones in this sample may be carry-over from other donors' samples. The sample taken for sequencing was naive CD4+ T cells from PBMCs. Subset in this sample: CD45RA+ positively selected. This chain joins TRBV28 and TRBJ2-7, with 12 bases that match TRBD1. In nucleotides, the CDR3 is TGTGCCAGCAGTCCGCCGGGACAGGGGGCTTCTAACGAGCAGTACTTC. It is translated as CASSPPGQGASNEQYF.